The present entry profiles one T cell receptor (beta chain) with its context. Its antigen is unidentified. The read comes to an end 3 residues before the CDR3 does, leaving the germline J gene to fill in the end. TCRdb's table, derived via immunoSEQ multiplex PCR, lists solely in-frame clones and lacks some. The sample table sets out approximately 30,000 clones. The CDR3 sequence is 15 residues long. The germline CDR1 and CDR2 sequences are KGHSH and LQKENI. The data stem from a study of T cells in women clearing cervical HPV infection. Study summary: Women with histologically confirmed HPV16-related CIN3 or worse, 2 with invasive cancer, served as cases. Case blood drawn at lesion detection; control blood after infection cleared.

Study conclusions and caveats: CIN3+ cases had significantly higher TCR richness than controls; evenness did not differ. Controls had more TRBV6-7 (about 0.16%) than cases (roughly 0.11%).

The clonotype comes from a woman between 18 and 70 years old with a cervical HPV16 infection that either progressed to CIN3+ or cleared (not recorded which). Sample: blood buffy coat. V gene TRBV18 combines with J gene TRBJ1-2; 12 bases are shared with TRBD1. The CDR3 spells CASSRGTGGKESYTF. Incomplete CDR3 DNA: TGTGCCAGCTCACGAGGGACAGGGGGCAAAGAGAGC.